This T cell receptor beta chain was observed in a study of T cell clones after liver transplantation. Study context: Liver transplant recipients had immunosuppression withdrawal attempted within 2 years. As an antigen-independent comparator, third-party-reactive TCRbeta sequences came from pre-transplant mixed lymphocyte reactions.

Overall study findings and caveats: These preliminary findings come from unstandardized post-transplant sampling times.

Method: immunoSEQ multiplex PCR; TCRdb's copy keeps in-frame clones and lacks some. The sample lists fewer than 10,000 clones; about 72% were seen once. This clone has only one observation. Its antigen is as yet unknown. The CDR3 is 16 residues long. Per germline, CDR1 MGHDK and CDR2 SYGVNS. Trimming took off 1 base at V and 4 bases at J, with 16 bases between the two ends. The sequence derives from a human patient who received a liver transplant. Some T cells may be transferred from the graft donor. This specimen was CD8+ T cells from blood, taken at the roughly 16-month timepoint. The chain employs TRBV25-1 and TRBJ2-5; D is perhaps TRBD1 or TRBD2 (5 bases each). Here the CDR3 DNA reads TGTGCCAGCAGTGAATTTGTTTGGGGGTTCCGAGAGACCCAGTACTTC. Translating gives CASSEFVWGFRETQYF.